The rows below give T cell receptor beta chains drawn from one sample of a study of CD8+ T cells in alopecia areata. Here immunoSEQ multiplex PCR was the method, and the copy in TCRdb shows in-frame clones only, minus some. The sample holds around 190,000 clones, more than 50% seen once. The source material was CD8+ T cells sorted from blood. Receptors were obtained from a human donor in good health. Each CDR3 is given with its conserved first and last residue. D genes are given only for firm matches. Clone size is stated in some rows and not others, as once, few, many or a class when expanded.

CDR3 DNA: TGTGCCAGCAGTGCTGGGACAGGAGGGGCAAATTCACCCCTCCACTTT; CDR3 protein: CASSAGTGGANSPLHF; CDR3 length: 16; clone size: -; V gene: TRBV27; D gene: TRBD1; J gene: TRBJ1-6
CDR3 DNA: TGTGCCACTGAGGAAGGCTCGGACTATGGCTACACCTTC; CDR3 protein: CATEEGSDYGYTF; CDR3 length: 13; clone size: -; V gene: TRBV19; D gene: -; J gene: TRBJ1-2
CDR3 DNA: TGTGCCATCAGTGAGGGGGATACGCAGTATTTT; CDR3 protein: CAISEGDTQYF; CDR3 length: 11; clone size: -; V gene: TRBV10-3; D gene: -; J gene: TRBJ2-3
CDR3 DNA: TGTGCCAGCAGTCCCCGGGACAGTCAAGAGACCCAGTACTTC; CDR3 protein: CASSPRDSQETQYF; CDR3 length: 14; clone size: once; V gene: TRBV2; D gene: TRBD1; J gene: TRBJ2-5
CDR3 DNA: TGCGCCAGCAGCCTAACCAAGTCCCTAGCGGGGGGCTACGAGCAGTACTTC; CDR3 protein: CASSLTKSLAGGYEQYF; CDR3 length: 17; clone size: -; V gene: TRBV4-1; D gene: TRBD2; J gene: TRBJ2-7
CDR3 DNA: TGTGCCAGCAGCTACGGGCGGGGCTACACCTTC; CDR3 protein: CASSYGRGYTF; CDR3 length: 11; clone size: -; V gene: TRBV6-5; D gene: -; J gene: TRBJ1-2
CDR3 DNA: TGCAGCGTTGAGATGGGGACAGGGGGTAGTAGTGAGCAGTTCTTC; CDR3 protein: CSVEMGTGGSSEQFF; CDR3 length: 15; clone size: few; V gene: TRBV29-1; D gene: TRBD1; J gene: TRBJ2-1
CDR3 DNA: TGCACCGTGGTAAACAACTATGGCTACACCTTC; CDR3 protein: CTVVNNYGYTF; CDR3 length: 11; clone size: few; V gene: TRBV29-1; D gene: -; J gene: TRBJ1-2
CDR3 DNA: TGTGCCAGCAGCTGGCCGGGACAGGGGGGTAACGGGGAGCTGTTTTTT; CDR3 protein: CASSWPGQGGNGELFF; CDR3 length: 16; clone size: once; V gene: TRBV7-2; D gene: TRBD1; J gene: TRBJ2-2
CDR3 DNA: TGTGCCAGCAGTAACAGGGGGGACGCTTTCTTT; CDR3 protein: CASSNRGDAFF; CDR3 length: 11; clone size: few; V gene: TRBV25-1; D gene: TRBD1; J gene: TRBJ1-1
CDR3 DNA: TGTGCCTGGGACAATGGAGATACGCAGTATTTT; CDR3 protein: CAWDNGDTQYF; CDR3 length: 11; clone size: -; V gene: TRBV30; D gene: -; J gene: TRBJ2-3
CDR3 DNA: TGCAGTGCTAGTCTCGGGGGCGAGCAGTACTTC; CDR3 protein: CSASLGGEQYF; CDR3 length: 11; clone size: few; V gene: TRBV20-1; D gene: -; J gene: TRBJ2-7
CDR3 DNA: TGCAGCGTTTGGGGATGGGACTATGGCTACACCTTC; CDR3 protein: CSVWGWDYGYTF; CDR3 length: 12; clone size: -; V gene: TRBV29-1; D gene: -; J gene: TRBJ1-2
CDR3 DNA: TGTGCCAGCAGCCAAGATACAGAGACCCAGTACTTC; CDR3 protein: CASSQDTETQYF; CDR3 length: 12; clone size: few; V gene: TRBV4-2; D gene: -; J gene: TRBJ2-5
CDR3 DNA: TGTGCCAGCAACTACGAGGCAGATACGCAGTATTTT; CDR3 protein: CASNYEADTQYF; CDR3 length: 12; clone size: -; V gene: TRBV6-1; D gene: -; J gene: TRBJ2-3
CDR3 DNA: TGTGCCAGCAGCTTGGAGGGCCTCGAATCCCTCCACTTT; CDR3 protein: CASSLEGLESLHF; CDR3 length: 13; clone size: -; V gene: TRBV5-6; D gene: -; J gene: TRBJ1-6
CDR3 DNA: TGTGCCAGCAGTTATGGGGGTGGTTCACCCCTCCACTTT; CDR3 protein: CASSYGGGSPLHF; CDR3 length: 13; clone size: -; V gene: TRBV27; D gene: -; J gene: TRBJ1-6
CDR3 DNA: TGCAGCGTTGGGGGGATTAGGCAGCCCCTTAGCACAGATACGCAGTATTTT; CDR3 protein: CSVGGIRQPLSTDTQYF; CDR3 length: 17; clone size: -; V gene: TRBV29-1; D gene: -; J gene: TRBJ2-3
CDR3 DNA: TGTGCCAGCAGCCCTGGGGACCCTCACTCCTACGAGCAGTACTTC; CDR3 protein: CASSPGDPHSYEQYF; CDR3 length: 15; clone size: once; V gene: TRBV7-9; D gene: -; J gene: TRBJ2-7
CDR3 DNA: TGCAGCGTAATCGGGTTGCAGGGGTCGTATGGCTACACCTTC; CDR3 protein: CSVIGLQGSYGYTF; CDR3 length: 14; clone size: few; V gene: TRBV29-1; D gene: -; J gene: TRBJ1-2
CDR3 DNA: TGTGCCAGCAGGGACAGGGGGCTCTTAGAGACCCAGTACTTC; CDR3 protein: CASRDRGLLETQYF; CDR3 length: 14; clone size: -; V gene: TRBV28; D gene: TRBD1; J gene: TRBJ2-5
CDR3 DNA: TGTGCCAGCAGCTCTCTCGGCGGGCTCGGAAACACCATATATTTT; CDR3 protein: CASSSLGGLGNTIYF; CDR3 length: 15; clone size: many; V gene: TRBV7-9; D gene: -; J gene: TRBJ1-3
CDR3 DNA: TGTGCCAGCAGAACAGGGGAGAGCTCCTACGAGCAGTACTTC; CDR3 protein: CASRTGESSYEQYF; CDR3 length: 14; clone size: -; V gene: TRBV5-6; D gene: TRBD1; J gene: TRBJ2-7
CDR3 DNA: TGTGCCAGCAGTGAGGGGGCCCAGTACTTC; CDR3 protein: CASSEGAQYF; CDR3 length: 10; clone size: -; V gene: TRBV2; D gene: -; J gene: TRBJ2-5
CDR3 DNA: TGCGCCAGCAGCCAATACCCGGGACAGGGGGCAGATCACACTGAAGCTTTCTTT; CDR3 protein: CASSQYPGQGADHTEAFF; CDR3 length: 18; clone size: -; V gene: TRBV4-1; D gene: TRBD1; J gene: TRBJ1-1
CDR3 DNA: TGTGCCAGCAGCACGGGGACTAGCGGGGGGGCCTGGGAGACCCAGTACTTC; CDR3 protein: CASSTGTSGGAWETQYF; CDR3 length: 17; clone size: -; V gene: TRBV11-2; D gene: TRBD2; J gene: TRBJ2-5
CDR3 DNA: TGTGCCAGCAGTCCCTTACGGGAGGAGACCCAGTACTTC; CDR3 protein: CASSPLREETQYF; CDR3 length: 13; clone size: -; V gene: TRBV25-1; D gene: -; J gene: TRBJ2-5
CDR3 DNA: TGTGCCAGCAGCACCTCGACAGGGAACGAGCAGTACTTC; CDR3 protein: CASSTSTGNEQYF; CDR3 length: 13; clone size: -; V gene: TRBV7-9; D gene: TRBD1; J gene: TRBJ2-7
CDR3 DNA: TGCGCCAGCAGCTCGACAGTACAAGAGACCCAGTACTTC; CDR3 protein: CASSSTVQETQYF; CDR3 length: 13; clone size: -; V gene: TRBV5-1; D gene: -; J gene: TRBJ2-5
CDR3 DNA: TGTGCCTGGAGTTCCCGGACAGGTCAATTAGATACGCAGTATTTT; CDR3 protein: CAWSSRTGQLDTQYF; CDR3 length: 15; clone size: -; V gene: TRBV30; D gene: TRBD1; J gene: TRBJ2-3
CDR3 DNA: TGTGCCTGGAGTGTATTAGCGGGGAAAAATGAGCAGTTCTTC; CDR3 protein: CAWSVLAGKNEQFF; CDR3 length: 14; clone size: few; V gene: TRBV30; D gene: TRBD2; J gene: TRBJ2-1
CDR3 DNA: TGCAGCGTCATCCAGGGCACCGGGGAGCTGTTTTTT; CDR3 protein: CSVIQGTGELFF; CDR3 length: 12; clone size: -; V gene: TRBV29-1; D gene: -; J gene: TRBJ2-2
CDR3 DNA: TGTGCCAGCAGTCCACAGGGGTTAGGATCCGAGCAGTACTTC; CDR3 protein: CASSPQGLGSEQYF; CDR3 length: 14; clone size: -; V gene: TRBV14; D gene: TRBD1; J gene: TRBJ2-7
CDR3 DNA: TGTGCCAGCAGCCACGACAGGGGTCACGAGCAGTACTTC; CDR3 protein: CASSHDRGHEQYF; CDR3 length: 13; clone size: -; V gene: TRBV4-2; D gene: TRBD1; J gene: TRBJ2-7
CDR3 DNA: TGTGCCAGCAGCCTAAAATTGGCAGGGGAATACAATGAGCAGTTCTTC; CDR3 protein: CASSLKLAGEYNEQFF; CDR3 length: 16; clone size: once; V gene: TRBV7-2; D gene: -; J gene: TRBJ2-1
CDR3 DNA: TGCAGCGTTGGAGAGGGCGGCTACACCTTC; CDR3 protein: CSVGEGGYTF; CDR3 length: 10; clone size: few; V gene: TRBV29-1; D gene: -; J gene: TRBJ1-2
CDR3 DNA: TGTGCCAGCAGCCTGTCCCCAATGAACACTGAAGCTTTCTTT; CDR3 protein: CASSLSPMNTEAFF; CDR3 length: 14; clone size: few; V gene: TRBV6-5; D gene: -; J gene: TRBJ1-1
CDR3 DNA: TGTGCCAGCAGCGTAGCGGGTAATGAGCAGTTCTTC; CDR3 protein: CASSVAGNEQFF; CDR3 length: 12; clone size: -; V gene: TRBV9; D gene: -; J gene: TRBJ2-1
CDR3 DNA: TGTGCCAGCAGCTTATCCCCGGACAGGGGCCATGGCTACACCTTC; CDR3 protein: CASSLSPDRGHGYTF; CDR3 length: 15; clone size: -; V gene: TRBV7-2; D gene: TRBD1; J gene: TRBJ1-2
CDR3 DNA: TGCAGCGTTCCGGGACAGCGGAAGTATGGCTACACCTTC; CDR3 protein: CSVPGQRKYGYTF; CDR3 length: 13; clone size: -; V gene: TRBV29-1; D gene: TRBD1; J gene: TRBJ1-2
CDR3 DNA: TGTGCCAGCAGATCAGGGGGGTACACCGGGGAGCTGTTTTTT; CDR3 protein: CASRSGGYTGELFF; CDR3 length: 14; clone size: -; V gene: TRBV7-2; D gene: -; J gene: TRBJ2-2
CDR3 DNA: TGCGCCAGCAGCCAGGCTGAGGGGCAAGGGTACGAGCAGTACTTC; CDR3 protein: CASSQAEGQGYEQYF; CDR3 length: 15; clone size: few; V gene: TRBV4-1; D gene: -; J gene: TRBJ2-7
CDR3 DNA: TGTGCCAGCGTAAGGGGGACTACACTCACAGATACGCAGTATTTT; CDR3 protein: CASVRGTTLTDTQYF; CDR3 length: 15; clone size: many; V gene: TRBV7-9; D gene: -; J gene: TRBJ2-3
CDR3 DNA: TGTGCCAGCAGCGATGCAGACAGGGGGTCCCACTACGAGCAGTACTTC; CDR3 protein: CASSDADRGSHYEQYF; CDR3 length: 16; clone size: -; V gene: TRBV5-4; D gene: TRBD1; J gene: TRBJ2-7
CDR3 DNA: TGTGCCAGCAGCTTAGGGTTTCAAGTCGACAATGAGCAGTTCTTC; CDR3 protein: CASSLGFQVDNEQFF; CDR3 length: 15; clone size: -; V gene: TRBV7-7; D gene: -; J gene: TRBJ2-1